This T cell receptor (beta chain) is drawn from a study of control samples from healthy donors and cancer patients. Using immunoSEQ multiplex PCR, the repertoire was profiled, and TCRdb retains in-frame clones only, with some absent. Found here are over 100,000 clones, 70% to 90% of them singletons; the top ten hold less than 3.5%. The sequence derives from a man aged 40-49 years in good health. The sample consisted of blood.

The CDR3 DNA reads as TGTGCCACCAGCAGAGCGGGGGGGCCCAATGAGCAGTTCTTC. It encodes CATSRAGGPNEQFF. J is TRBJ2-1 and V is TRBV15; 8 nucleotides match TRBD2. Germline V gene sequence: CDR1 LNHNV, CDR2 YYDKDF (reference sequence). CDR3 length: 14 amino acids. Unmatched junction bases numbered 2, after V lost 1 base and J lost 6 bases. Looking up the rest from reference TRBV15 and TRBJ2-1 gives the full variable domain: DAMVIQNPRYQVTQFGKPVTLSCSQTLNHNVMYWYQQKSSQAPKLLFHYYDKDFNNEADTPDNFQSRRPNTSFCFLDIRSPGLGDTAMYLCATSRAGGPNEQFFGPGTRLTVL.